Sequencing of this T cell receptor beta chain was carried out in a study of identical twins. Findings and caveats of the study: Conclusions were based on cross-sectional statistical analysis, without following the same donors.

This CDR3 has 16 residues. In germline, CDR1 is LGHDT, CDR2 YNNKEL (reference sequence). Trimming cost V 4 bases and J 8 bases; bases outside gene matches: 12. Each CDR3 protein is one row after TCRdb ran MiXCR on the 5' RACE reads. This repertoire shows 1.5 million or so distinct CDR3 sequences, under 35% found once; its top ten account for around 0.3%. This clonotype was recorded a few times. Its antigen is unidentified. This TCR was sampled from a newborn girl in good health. This chain connects TRBV3-1 to TRBJ2-1; 9 bases are shared with TRBD2. Material for sequencing was cord blood. This chain's CDR3 is CASSRTSGPNLDEQFF. CDR3 DNA sequence: TGTGCCAGCAGCCGAACTAGCGGGCCCAACCTTGATGAGCAGTTCTTC.